The present T cell receptor beta chain was sequenced within a study of breast tumors, draining lymph nodes, adjacent tissues. Study-wide findings and caveats: Tumors had less TCR diversity than lymph nodes, more than nontumor tissue.

Breast cancer patients provided tissue from their axillary draining lymph nodes. This clonotype was observed many times. The target antigen is unknown. The CDR3 runs to 15 residues. Germline V gene lookup returns CDR1 SEHNR and CDR2 FQNEAQ (reference sequence). V gave up 5 bases and J gave up 3 bases, with 13 bases separating them. Each CDR3 protein is one row after TCRdb ran MiXCR on the multiplex PCR reads. Of about 270,000 distinct CDR3 sequences in the sample, around 30% were seen once. The source material was axillary lymph node tissue. J is TRBJ1-4 and V is TRBV7-9; a weak D match, TRBD1 (6 bases). The origin of this receptor is a female donor with breast cancer. Some clones in this sample may be carry-over from other donors' samples. In nucleotides, the CDR3 is TGTGCCAGCAGCAACCGACAGGTCTCTAATGAAAAACTGTTTTTT. This sequence encodes CASSNRQVSNEKLFF. Full variable domain (remainder filled in from reference TRBV7-9 and TRBJ1-4): DTGVSQNPRHKITKRGQNVTFRCDPISEHNRLYWYRQTLGQGPEFLTYFQNEAQLEKSRLLSDRFSAERPKGSFSTLEIQRTEQGDSAMYLCASSNRQVSNEKLFFGSGTQLSVL.